The sequence of this T cell receptor (beta chain) was determined in a study of memory CD4+ T cells and cytomegalovirus serostatus. Study summary: Healthy Belgian adult donors included nine or ten CMV-positive and some 24 CMV-negative people.

The sort gate was single viable CD3+CD4+CD8-CD45RO+ cells for memory CD4+ T cells. Total CD4+ T cells were enriched by CD4 positive selection. Germline assignment: CDR1 LGHNA and CDR2 YSLEER. The CDR3 totals 13 residues. The V and J ends lost 0 bases and 6 bases respectively, with 7 bases between them. Notes on the study in general: The CMV-associated TCR signature appears largely within the CD4+ memory repertoire.

Note on this clone: Its antigen is not known.

Some clones are missing from TCRdb's copy, which holds only in-frame ones; the method was immunoSEQ multiplex PCR. Of around 54,000 clones in the sample, 70% to 85% were seen once. Sample: memory CD4+ T cells from blood. The origin of this receptor is an adult in good health and CMV-seropositive. The chain combines TRBV4-3 with TRBJ2-3; perhaps TRBD2 as D (5 bases). The chain's CDR3 is CASSQEPGDTQYF. CDR3 DNA sequence: TGCGCCAGCAGCCAAGAGCCGGGGGATACGCAGTATTTT.